Listed below are T cell receptor beta chains from one sample, sequenced in a study of neurological immune-mediated disorders. MiXCR, applied by TCRdb to the 5' RACE reads, yields one record per CDR3 protein. The sample lists about 55,000 distinct CDR3 sequences, more than 3% occurring once. Input material: PBMCs. The source of these receptors is a young man with multiple sclerosis. The CDR3 runs from the conserved cysteine through the conserved F or W. The D gene is left open where the match is weak. Clone sizes are shown as once, few, many or a size class.

v_gene	j_gene	d_gene	abundance	len	CDR3aa	CDR3nt
TRBV18	TRBJ1-1	.	many	14	CASSQDRLNTEAFF	TGTGCCAGCTCACAGGACAGATTGAACACTGAAGCTTTCTTT
TRBV20-1	TRBJ2-3	TRBD1	many	13	CSGRTGNTDTQYF	TGCAGTGGGAGGACAGGGAACACAGATACGCAGTATTTT
TRBV20-1	TRBJ2-1	.	many	14	CSARSGTAYNEQFF	TGCAGTGCTAGATCGGGGACTGCCTACAATGAGCAGTTCTTC
TRBV7-8	TRBJ2-1	.	few	17	CASSLAGGRSRYNEQFF	TGTGCCAGCAGCTTAGCGGGGGGCAGGAGCAGATACAATGAGCAGTTCTTC
TRBV5-1	TRBJ2-1	.	many	12	CASSLGGGEQFF	TGCGCCAGCAGCTTAGGAGGGGGTGAGCAGTTCTTC
TRBV20-1	TRBJ2-7	TRBD1	many	15	CSAYRPRDRGYEQYF	TGCAGTGCTTATCGTCCCCGGGACAGGGGCTACGAGCAGTACTTC
TRBV9	TRBJ2-1	TRBD1	many	16	CASSVSGTGAYNEQFF	TGTGCCAGCAGCGTCTCCGGGACAGGGGCCTACAATGAGCAGTTCTTC
TRBV5-1	TRBJ2-5	.	many	16	CASSFNPRGAEETQYF	TGCGCCAGCAGCTTTAACCCCAGAGGGGCGGAAGAGACCCAGTACTTC
TRBV27	TRBJ2-1	TRBD2	many	18	CASSLVTSGGVSYNEQFF	TGTGCCAGCAGTTTGGTGACTAGCGGGGGGGTTTCCTACAATGAGCAGTTCTTC
TRBV6-5	TRBJ1-1	.	many	12	CASSPGMTEAFF	TGTGCCAGCAGCCCCGGAATGACTGAAGCTTTCTTT
TRBV2	TRBJ2-7	.	many	12	CASRLYLHEQYF	TGTGCCAGCAGACTATATTTGCACGAGCAGTACTTC
TRBV9	TRBJ1-2	TRBD1	many	14	CASSDPGQIYGYTF	TGTGCCAGCAGCGACCCGGGACAGATCTATGGCTACACCTTC
TRBV20-1	TRBJ2-1	TRBD2	many	15	CSARDLAGVLNEQFF	TGCAGTGCTAGGGATCTAGCGGGAGTGCTAAATGAGCAGTTCTTC
TRBV20-1	TRBJ2-1	TRBD2	many	15	CSAAPIGGRGNEQFF	TGCAGTGCTGCCCCTATAGGCGGGAGAGGCAATGAGCAGTTCTTC
TRBV20-1	TRBJ1-6	.	many	16	CSAREAGRQGNSPLNF	TGCAGTGCTAGAGAGGCGGGGAGGCAGGGTAATTCACCCCTCAACTTT